These 20 T cell receptor beta chains share one sample of origin, sequenced in a study of tumor-infiltrating lymphocytes in primary liver carcinoma. Total RNA and DNA came together from approximately 20-30 mg of bulk tissue without cell sorting. TCR beta cDNA was prepared out of roughly 0.45 ug total RNA by means of a constant-region primer. Libraries covering TCR beta were generated through three nested multiplex PCR rounds (using a slightly modified ARM-PCR). Two initial PCR rounds of ten to eleven cycles each paired TRBV1-TRBV30 forward primers with a C-beta reverse primer. MiXCR was run by TCRdb on the multiplex PCR reads, yielding one entry per CDR3 protein. The sample holds about 190,000 distinct CDR3 sequences; around four fifths are singletons and the top ten take roughly 20%. The sequenced sample consisted of tumor tissue from primary liver carcinoma. The origin of the receptors is a man between 35 and 55 years old with primary liver carcinoma and hepatitis B virus infection.

A word on this clonotype: This likely comes from a read error, as the CDR3 has no conserved phenylalanine or tryptophan at its end. V gene TRBV4-2 combines with J gene TRBJ1-1, with 8 nucleotides matching TRBD1. The length of the CDR3 is 14 residues. Germline V gives CDR1 LGHNA, CDR2 YNFKEQ. The CDR3 sequence is CASSQDPGQGEAFI. The CDR3 DNA reads TGTGCCAGTAGCCAAGATCCAGGACAGGGCGAAGCTTTCATT.

The rearrangement joins TRBV6-1 to TRBJ2-7, with 9 bases fitting TRBD1. The CDR3 runs to 13 residues. Trimming took 8 bases from V and 6 from J; bases not matched to a gene: 8. Germline V gene data show CDR1 as MNHNS and CDR2 as SASEGT. The CDR3 sequence is CASCNGDRAEQYF. The DNA of the CDR3 is TGTGCCAGCTGTAACGGGGACAGGGCCGAGCAGTACTTC.

This clonotype appeared a single time. This chain uses TRBV10-2 with TRBJ2-1; 9 nucleotides line up with TRBD2. The CDR3 runs 13 residues. Germline-derived CDR1 and CDR2 are WSHSY and SAAADI. V shed 11 bases, J shed 10 bases, and the junction held 12 bases outside the gene matches. CDR3 residues: CACITGLAREQFF. For the CDR3, the DNA is TGCGCCTGCATCACGGGACTAGCTAGGGAGCAGTTCTTC.

Worth noting for this clonotype: One end of the junction is discordant with germline, which a read error may explain. The chain joins TRBV5-1 to TRBJ2-1, with 9 bases lining up with TRBD2. Germline V gene data show CDR1 as SGHRS and CDR2 as YFSETQ. CDR3 size: 16 residues. CDR3: CASSLVAGVTYNEQLF. CDR3 coding DNA: TGCGCCAGCAGCTTAGTAGCGGGAGTTACCTACAATGAGCAGTTATTC. Based on the CDR3 plus reference TRBV5-1 and TRBJ2-1, the full variable domain is KAGVTQTPRYLIKTRGQQVTLSCSPISGHRSVSWYQQTPGQGLQFLFEYFSETQRNKGNFPGRFSGRQFSNSRSEMNVSTLELGDSALYLCASSLVAGVTYNEQLFGPGTRLTVL.

A remark on this clonotype: Since no conserved phenylalanine or tryptophan closes the CDR3, a read error is the likely cause. This chain joins TRBV29-1 and TRBJ2-1; D not certain. Germline V CDR1 and CDR2: SQVTM, ANQGSEA. The CDR3 is made up of 12 amino acids. This CDR3 is CNVTLTYNEQFL. The CDR3 DNA follows: TGCAACGTCACCCTTACCTACAATGAGCAGTTCTTA.

This clonotype occurred a few times. V and J are TRBV6-5 and TRBJ1-2; possibly TRBD1 for D (6 bases). The CDR3 runs to 13 residues. CDR1 and CDR2 from the germline V gene are MNHEY and SVGAGI. V was cut by 9 bases and J by 8 bases, with 19 bases left in between. This CDR3 is CASSPRGAVGYTF. The CDR3 DNA follows: TGTGCCAGTAGCCCACGGGGGGCGGTCGGCTACACCTTC.

Turning to this clonotype: An end of the junction differs from the germline gene, which may be a read error. V is TRBV10-2 and J is TRBJ2-3; the match to TRBD2 covers 11 bases. The length of the CDR3 is 12 residues. In germline, CDR1 is WSHSY, CDR2 SAAADI. The CDR3 coding sequence is TGTGTCAGCAGCCACACTAGCGGGAGAACGTATTTT. Translating it yields CVSSHTSGRTYF.

This chain connects TRBV11-2 to TRBJ2-6; TRBD1 matches at 10 bases. Germline V gene lookup returns CDR1 SGHAT and CDR2 FQNNGV. Trimming cost V 10 bases and J 7 bases; bases outside gene matches: 28. This CDR3 spans 21 amino acids. This CDR3 reads CANNMGGDRGISLYGANVLTF. The CDR3 region has the DNA TGTGCCAACAACATGGGGGGGGACAGGGGCATTTCCCTCTATGGTGCCAACGTCCTGACTTTC. Full variable domain (outside the CDR3, taken from reference TRBV11-2 and TRBJ2-6): EAGVAQSPRYKIIEKRQSVAFWCNPISGHATLYWYQQILGQGPKLLIQFQNNGVVDDSQLPKDRFSAERLKGVDSTLKIQPAKLEDSAVYLCANNMGGDRGISLYGANVLTFGAGSRLTVL.

Turning to this clonotype: Without the conserved terminal phenylalanine or tryptophan, this CDR3 likely stems from a read error. The rearrangement uses TRBV5-1 and TRBJ2-5; a possible D gene is TRBD2 (6 bases). The V gene's germline CDR1 is SGHRS and CDR2 YFSETQ. This CDR3 has 15 residues. Trimming shortened V by 4 bases and J by 4 bases, and 17 bases separated the two germline ends. The CDR3 loop reads CASSPLGVGGETQYS. The CDR3 DNA is TGCGCCAGCAGCCCGTTGGGAGTCGGGGGAGAGACCCAGTACTCC.

About this clonotype itself: The junction departs from germline at one end; a sequencing error may be responsible. The V and J genes are TRBV11-3 and TRBJ1-5; a weak D match, TRBD1 (5 bases). CDR3 length: 15 amino acids. Germline CDR1 reads SGHNT; CDR2 reads YENEEA. CDR3 residues: CVSSLDLGGAQLQHF. CDR3 nucleotides: TGTGTCAGCAGCTTAGATCTGGGAGGGGCTCAGCTCCAGCATTTT.

As for this clonotype: With a much larger clone just one base away, this may be a read error. The rearrangement uses TRBV24-1 and TRBJ2-1, with 16 bases that match TRBD2. Germline V lookup: CDR1 KGHDR, CDR2 SFDVKD. Trimming cost V 6 bases and J 6 bases; bases outside gene matches: 7. This CDR3 is built from 17 residues. CDR3 loop: CATSYSGTSGRANEQFF. CDR3 DNA sequence: TGTGCCACCAGTTATTCCGGGACTAGCGGGAGGGCCAATGAGCAGTTCTTC.

V and J are TRBV11-1 and TRBJ2-4, with D maybe TRBD2 (6 bases). There are 17 residues in the CDR3. V was trimmed by 7 bases and J by 2 bases, leaving 21 bases between them. Germline values: CDR1 SGHAT, CDR2 FQDESV (reference sequence). In DNA, the CDR3 is TGTGCCAGCATCTTTTCCGGGATTAGCGGTACCAAAAACATTCAGTACTTC. The encoded protein is CASIFSGISGTKNIQYF.

As regards this clonotype: A much larger clonotype is one base distant, so this may be a read error. The chain joins TRBV20-1 to TRBJ2-7, with D uncertain. The CDR3 runs to 12 residues. Looked up from germline, CDR1 is DFQATT and CDR2 is SNEGSKA (reference sequence). The CDR3 coding sequence is TGCAGTGCTAGAGATCGGCCCTACGAGCAGTGCTTC. Its translation is CSARDRPYEQCF.

With regard to this clonotype: The CDR3 carries no conserved terminal phenylalanine or tryptophan, so it likely arises from a read error. J is TRBJ2-2 and V is TRBV4-3; no clear D. The CDR3 has 14 amino acids. CDR1 is LGHNA, CDR2 YSLEER, per germline. CDR3 nucleotide sequence: TGCACCAGCAGCCAAGATCGGAACACCGGGGAGCTGTTTGTT. It codes for CTSSQDRNTGELFV.

Comment on this clonotype: A read error may produce the germline difference seen at one junction end. The rearrangement joins TRBV6-6 to TRBJ2-1; D is undetermined. This CDR3 contains 13 residues. The germline V gene encodes CDR1 MNHNY and CDR2 SVGAGI (reference sequence). CDR3 nucleotide sequence: TGTGCCAGGAGTAGAGTAGCCTCCAATGAACAGTTCTTC. Its translation: CARSRVASNEQFF.

V usage is TRBV29-1 and J usage is TRBJ2-7, with D tentatively TRBD1 (5 bases). Germline V gives CDR1 SQVTM, CDR2 ANQGSEA. The germline V and J ends were trimmed by 6 bases and 1 base, with 19 bases remaining between them. The CDR3 totals 15 residues. The CDR3 loop is CSVHPSRVMSYEQYF. CDR3 sequence (DNA): TGCAGCGTACACCCTTCCAGGGTCATGTCCTACGAGCAGTACTTC.

This clonotype was observed a handful of times. This may come from a read error, since a much larger clone is one base off. No DNA is shown, since the ends of the CDR3 on it are uncertain; the CDR3 is the one TCRdb lists. The rearrangement links TRBV4-1 to TRBJ1-2; no check of the table's D call, TRBD1, against the DNA was made. Termini included, the CDR3 measures 15 amino acids. Germline CDR1 reads MGHRA; CDR2 reads YSYEKL. This CDR3 is CTSSQDTSAPGGYTF.

J is TRBJ2-7 and V is TRBV5-1; D might be TRBD1 or TRBD2, each matching 5 bases. Looked up from germline, CDR1 is SGHRS and CDR2 is YFSETQ. V lost 0 bases and J lost 3, with 13 bases in between. This CDR3 region has 15 residues. The CDR3 loop reads CASSLDAGSFYEQYF. The CDR3 nucleotides read TGCGCCAGCAGCTTGGATGCAGGGAGTTTCTACGAGCAGTACTTC.

About this clonotype itself: The junction shows a germline mismatch at one end, possibly a read error. V and J are TRBV11-3 and TRBJ2-2, with 7 bases aligning to TRBD1. CDR1 and CDR2 (germline): SGHNT, YENEEA. The CDR3 loop spans 15 amino acids. The CDR3 region has the DNA TGTACCAGCCGCACTTGGACAGGGAACACCGGGGAGCTGTTTTTT. It encodes CTSRTWTGNTGELFF.

On this clonotype: Germline is not matched at one junction end, which may reflect a read error. The chain is built from TRBV9 and TRBJ2-3, with 7 bases fitting TRBD1. CDR3 size: 15 residues. Germline V CDR1 and CDR2: SGDLS, YYNGEE. DNA for the CDR3: TGTGCCAGCAGTACCCAGGGACAGCACACAGATAAGCAGTATTTT. It encodes CASSTQGQHTDKQYF. The complete variable domain, with remaining parts taken from reference TRBV9 and TRBJ2-3, reads DSGVTQTPKHLITATGQRVTLRCSPRSGDLSVYWYQQSLDQGLQFLIQYYNGEERAKGNILERFSAQQFPDLHSELNLSSLELGDSALYFCASSTQGQHTDKQYFGPGTRLTVL.